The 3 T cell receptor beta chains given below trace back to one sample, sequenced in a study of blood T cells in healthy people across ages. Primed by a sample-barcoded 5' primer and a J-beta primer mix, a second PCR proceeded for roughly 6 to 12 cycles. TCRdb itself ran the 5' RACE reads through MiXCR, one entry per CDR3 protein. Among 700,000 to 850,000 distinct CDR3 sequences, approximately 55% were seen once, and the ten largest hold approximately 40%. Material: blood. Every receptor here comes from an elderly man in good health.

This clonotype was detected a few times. Here the CDR3 reads CASSPLGRYAYF. As DNA, the CDR3 is TGTGCCAGCAGCCCCCTTGGCAGATACGCGTATTTT. This sequence joins TRBV6-6 and TRBJ2-3; D unresolved. V was cut by 6 bases and J by 14 bases, with 18 bases left in between. The CDR3 length is 12 residues. Per germline, CDR1 MNHNY and CDR2 SVGAGI (reference sequence).

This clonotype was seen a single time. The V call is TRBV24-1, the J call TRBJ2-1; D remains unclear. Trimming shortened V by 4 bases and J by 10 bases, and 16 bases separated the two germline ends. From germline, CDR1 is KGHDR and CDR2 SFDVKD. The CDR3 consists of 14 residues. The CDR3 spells CATSDPRWGGEQFF. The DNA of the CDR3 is TGTGCCACCAGTGACCCCCGGTGGGGTGGAGAGCAGTTCTTC.

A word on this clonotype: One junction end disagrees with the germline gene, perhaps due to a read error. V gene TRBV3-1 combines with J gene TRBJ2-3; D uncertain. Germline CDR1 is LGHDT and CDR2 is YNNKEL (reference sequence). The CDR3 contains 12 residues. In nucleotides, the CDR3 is TGTGTCAGCAGCCTAGGAGATGGTACGCAGTATTTT. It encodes CVSSLGDGTQYF.